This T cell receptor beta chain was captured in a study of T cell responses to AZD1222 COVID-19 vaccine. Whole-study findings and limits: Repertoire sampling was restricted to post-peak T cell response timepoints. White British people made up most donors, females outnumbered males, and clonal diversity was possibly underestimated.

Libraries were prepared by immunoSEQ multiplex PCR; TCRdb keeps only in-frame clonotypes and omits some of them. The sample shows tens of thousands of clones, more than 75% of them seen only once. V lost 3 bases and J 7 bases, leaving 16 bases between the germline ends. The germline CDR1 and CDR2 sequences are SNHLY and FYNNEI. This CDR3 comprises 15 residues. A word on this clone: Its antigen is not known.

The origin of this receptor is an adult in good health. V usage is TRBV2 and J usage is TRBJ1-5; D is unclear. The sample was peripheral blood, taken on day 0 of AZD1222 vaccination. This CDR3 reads CASSESWGEGQPQHF. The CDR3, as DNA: TGTGCCAGCAGTGAGTCGTGGGGAGAGGGCCAGCCCCAGCATTTT.